A selection of T cell receptor beta chains follows, all from one sample in a study of T cell responses to AZD1222 COVID-19 vaccine. Libraries were prepared by immunoSEQ multiplex PCR; TCRdb keeps only in-frame clonotypes and omits some of them. The table lists some 120,000 clones, about 90% of them singletons, with around 1.5% in the top ten. The sample was peripheral blood, taken 28 days after the second AZD1222 dose. The receptor source for this set is an adult who received the AZD1222 COVID-19 vaccine. Both conserved end residues are part of each CDR3. D genes are given only for firm matches. Clone sizes are given selectively: once, few, many, or a class where the clone is expanded.

clone_size j_call d_call v_call cdr3_nt cdr3_aa
. TRBJ1-1 TRBD1 TRBV28 TGTGCCAGCAGTTCTCAAACAGGGGGCACTGAAGCTTTCTTT CASSSQTGGTEAFF
once TRBJ2-3 TRBD2 TRBV11-3 TGTGCCAGCAGCTTCGGACTAGCGGGAGGTGGAGATACGCAGTATTTT CASSFGLAGGGDTQYF
. TRBJ1-5 . TRBV5-1 TGCGCCAGCAGCTTGGGTGGTCAGGGTGGTCAGCCCCAGCATTTT CASSLGGQGGQPQHF
. TRBJ1-5 . TRBV23-1 TGCGCCAGCAGTCAATCGTTCGTAGGGATTAATCAGCCCCAGCATTTT CASSQSFVGINQPQHF
. TRBJ1-2 TRBD1 TRBV5-1 TGCGCCAGCACCCGACAGGGGTATGGCTACACCTTC CASTRQGYGYTF
. TRBJ1-3 . TRBV7-9 TGTGCCAGCAGCTGGCAATCTGGAAACACCATATATTTT CASSWQSGNTIYF
. TRBJ1-2 TRBD1 TRBV24-1 TGTGCCACCAGTGAATGGACAGGGGATGGCTACACCTTC CATSEWTGDGYTF
. TRBJ1-1 . TRBV6-6 TGTGCCAGCAGTTACGGGGCAGGGAACACTGAAGCTTTCTTT CASSYGAGNTEAFF
once TRBJ1-1 . TRBV5-4 TGTGCCAGCAGCTCCTCGGTGGGGGCAGGCACTGAAGCTTTCTTT CASSSSVGAGTEAFF
. TRBJ1-5 . TRBV28 TGTGCCAGCAACCCCGTGGGGGACCCCAATCAGCCCCAGCATTTT CASNPVGDPNQPQHF
. TRBJ2-5 . TRBV7-9 TGTGCCAGCAGCGAACGGAGGCTGGGAGAGACCCAGTACTTC CASSERRLGETQYF
. TRBJ2-7 . TRBV5-6 TGTGCCAGCAGCCAAGAGGGTTACGAGCAGTACTTC CASSQEGYEQYF
. TRBJ1-4 . TRBV29-1 TGCAGCGTTGACGGGGGGATGGCAGCTAATGAAAAACTGTTTTTT CSVDGGMAANEKLFF
. TRBJ2-1 TRBD2 TRBV12-5 TGTGCTAGTGGTTTTAGCGGGAGTTCTACCCAGTTCTTC CASGFSGSSTQFF
. TRBJ1-1 . TRBV12-5 TGTGCTAGTGCCCGAGTGGACTTTGGAAACACTGAAGCTTTCTTT CASARVDFGNTEAFF
once TRBJ1-1 . TRBV6-5 TGTGCCAGCAGCCTTGACCGACTCAATGAAGCTTTCTTT CASSLDRLNEAFF
. TRBJ2-1 . TRBV6-5 TGTGCCAGCAGTTATACAGGTTCCTACAATGAGCAGTTCTTC CASSYTGSYNEQFF
. TRBJ1-2 . TRBV18 TGTGCCAGCTCACCGCTAGACAGAAACTATGGCTACACCTTC CASSPLDRNYGYTF
. TRBJ1-6 . TRBV4-1 TGCGCCAGCAGCCGCGGGACGGGCGGCTCCTATAATTCACCCCTCCACTTT CASSRGTGGSYNSPLHF
. TRBJ1-3 . TRBV10-3 TGTGCCATCAGTGAGTCCGGTGGAGTGGCAAACACCATATATTTT CAISESGGVANTIYF
. TRBJ2-7 TRBD2 TRBV13 TGTGCCAGCAGCTTAGTGACTAGCGGGAGCTACGAGCAGTACTTC CASSLVTSGSYEQYF
. TRBJ2-2 TRBD1 TRBV7-3 TGTGCCAGCAGCTTATCGGGACAGCTAAGTAACACCGGGGAGCTGTTTTTT CASSLSGQLSNTGELFF
. TRBJ1-3 . TRBV28 TGTGCCAGCAGTTTACTCACTGCCCCTTTGACGTTAGGCTACTCTGGAAACACCATATATTTT CASSLLTAPLTLGYSGNTIYF
. TRBJ2-7 TRBD1 TRBV5-6 TGTGCCAGCAGCTTGTTTGCCCTAGGGACAGCTTACGAGCAGTACTTC CASSLFALGTAYEQYF
. TRBJ2-7 . TRBV4-2 TGTGCCAGCAGCCAAGATAACCTTGACGAGCAGTACTTC CASSQDNLDEQYF
. TRBJ2-3 . TRBV29-1 TGCAGCGTTGAATGGGGCGGGATTACAGATACGCAGTATTTT CSVEWGGITDTQYF
. TRBJ2-5 . TRBV21-1 TGTGCCAGCAGCGCCCCGGACGACGGGGGAGAGACCCAGTACTTC CASSAPDDGGETQYF
. TRBJ1-5 . TRBV27 TGTGCCAGCAGTTTATCGGCAGGGTATCAGCCCCAGCATTTT CASSLSAGYQPQHF
few TRBJ2-7 . TRBV7-9 TGTGCCAGCAGCCTCGCTCGTGTCAGTGAGGATTCCTCCTACGAGCAGTACTTC CASSLARVSEDSSYEQYF
. TRBJ1-4 . TRBV7-9 TGTGCCAGCAGCTTACCTCGTCCCAAAAATGAAAAACTGTTTTTT CASSLPRPKNEKLFF
. TRBJ1-6 . TRBV9 TGTGCCAGCAGCCCAGGTAGAGGGAATTCACCCCTCCACTTT CASSPGRGNSPLHF
. TRBJ2-1 TRBD2 TRBV3-1/TRBV3-2 TGTGCCAGCAGCCAATTGCGGGAGTACAATGAGCAGTTCTTC CASSQLREYNEQFF
. TRBJ1-1 TRBD1 TRBV5-4 TGTGCCAGCAGCTTGGGGGGGACAGGGGAGCAAGCTTTCTTT CASSLGGTGEQAFF
. TRBJ2-1 TRBD1 TRBV13 TGTGCCAGCAGCAGATTGTTCGGGACAGGGGCTAGGAATGAGCAGTTCTTC CASSRLFGTGARNEQFF
. TRBJ2-7 . TRBV3-1/TRBV3-2 TGTGCCAGCAGCCAAGGGCAGCCCTCCTACGAGCAGTACTTC CASSQGQPSYEQYF
few TRBJ2-1 TRBD2 TRBV11-1 TGTGCCAGCAGCGGGGGGACTAGCGGGAGGGTGGATGAGCAGTTCTTC CASSGGTSGRVDEQFF
once TRBJ1-2 . TRBV5-1 TGCGCCAGCAGCTTGGCCGGGGAAGGGGACTATGGCTACACCTTC CASSLAGEGDYGYTF
. TRBJ1-6 TRBD1 TRBV20-1 TGCAGTGCTAGTGGGTCAGGGGGCTCCTATAATTCACCCCTCCACTTT CSASGSGGSYNSPLHF
. TRBJ2-7 . TRBV7-9 TGTGCCAGCAGCTTACCAGGGCGAGAGCAGTACTTC CASSLPGREQYF